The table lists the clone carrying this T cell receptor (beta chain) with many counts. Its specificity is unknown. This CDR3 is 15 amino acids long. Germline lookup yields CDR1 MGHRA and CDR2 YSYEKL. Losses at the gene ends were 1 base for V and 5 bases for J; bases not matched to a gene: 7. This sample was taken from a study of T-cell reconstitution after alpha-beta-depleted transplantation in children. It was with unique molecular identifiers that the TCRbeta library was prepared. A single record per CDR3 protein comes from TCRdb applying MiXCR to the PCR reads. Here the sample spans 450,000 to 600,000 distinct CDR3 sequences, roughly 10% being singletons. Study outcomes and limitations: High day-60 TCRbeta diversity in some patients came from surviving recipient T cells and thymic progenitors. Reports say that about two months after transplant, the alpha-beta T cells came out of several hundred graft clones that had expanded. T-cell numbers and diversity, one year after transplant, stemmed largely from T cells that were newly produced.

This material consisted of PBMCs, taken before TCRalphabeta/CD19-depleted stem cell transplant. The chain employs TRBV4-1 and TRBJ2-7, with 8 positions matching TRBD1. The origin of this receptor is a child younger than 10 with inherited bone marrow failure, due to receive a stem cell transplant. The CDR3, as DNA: TGCGCCAGCAGCCAAGTTTCAGACAGGGGCAACGAGCAGTACTTC. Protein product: CASSQVSDRGNEQYF.